The 20 T cell receptor beta chains presented below share a single source sample, sequenced in a study of CD8 T cell repertoires and HIV-1 epitope variants. Clones were read by immunoSEQ multiplex PCR, and TCRdb kept only the in-frame ones, dropping some. Here the sample spans fewer than 6,500 clones, about 67% being singletons. Antigen specificity for these receptors is unknown. What was sequenced was cultured CD8+ T cells derived from PBMCs. The receptors were sampled from a male donor with HIV.

As for this clone: At one boundary the junction diverges from the germline segment, which might be a read error. V gene TRBV7-8 combines with J gene TRBJ2-1; no clear D. This CDR3 spans 16 amino acids. Germline V gene sequence: CDR1 SGHVS, CDR2 FQNEAQ. The CDR3: CASSLEAVEYSNGQFF. The CDR3 DNA is TGTGCCAGCAGCTTAGAGGCGGTAGAATATAGCAATGGGCAGTTCTTC.

J is TRBJ1-2 and V is TRBV29-1; weak D call: TRBD1 (6 bases). The V gene lost 0 bases and the J gene lost 6 bases, with 14 bases spanning the gap. The CDR3 consists of 14 residues. Looked up from germline, CDR1 is SQVTM and CDR2 is ANQGSEA. CDR3 sequence: CSVEDMGGVDGYTF. The CDR3 coding sequence is TGCAGCGTTGAAGATATGGGGGGCGTGGATGGCTACACCTTC.

The chain joins TRBV11-2 to TRBJ2-7, with a tentative D call TRBD2 (6 bases). This CDR3 spans 13 amino acids. Germline CDR1 and CDR2: SGHAT and FQNNGV. V lost 1 base to trimming and J lost 4 bases, with 8 bases between them. The CDR3 loop is CASSLGLVYEQYF. The CDR3 DNA reads TGTGCCAGCAGCTTAGGACTAGTGTACGAGCAGTACTTC. The variable domain in full, with the rest retrieved from reference TRBV11-2 and TRBJ2-7, is EAGVAQSPRYKIIEKRQSVAFWCNPISGHATLYWYQQILGQGPKLLIQFQNNGVVDDSQLPKDRFSAERLKGVDSTLKIQPAKLEDSAVYLCASSLGLVYEQYFGPGTRLTVT.

This clone was found once. The chain recombines TRBV5-6 with TRBJ1-2; TRBD1 matches 8 bases. The CDR3 spans 14 residues. V was pared by 7 bases and J by 9 bases, with 14 bases of the junction left unmatched. CDR1 and CDR2 (germline): SGHDT, YYEEEE. The CDR3 loop is CASGIPQGAGSYTF. CDR3 bases: TGTGCCAGCGGTATCCCCCAGGGGGCCGGGAGCTACACCTTC.

The chain links TRBV16 to TRBJ2-1; 8 nucleotides align to TRBD1. The CDR3 extends over 15 amino acids. The germline V gene has CDR1 KGHSY and CDR2 FQNENV. V lost 2 bases to trimming and J lost 5 bases; unmatched junction nucleotides: 5. CDR3 residues: CASSQGQGKDNEQFF. In DNA, the CDR3 is TGTGCCAGCAGCCAAGGACAGGGTAAGGACAATGAGCAGTTCTTC.

This clone was seen once. The rearrangement joins TRBV7-9 to TRBJ2-1; D gene unclear. V lost 5 bases and J 8 bases, leaving 19 bases between the germline ends. This CDR3 is 15 amino acids long. Germline CDR1 is SEHNR and CDR2 is FQNEAQ (reference sequence). The CDR3 reads CASSAALVRPHEQFF. CDR3 DNA sequence: TGTGCCAGCAGCGCCGCTTTGGTAAGGCCTCATGAGCAGTTCTTC.

The rearrangement uses TRBV13 and TRBJ2-3; 9 nucleotides align to TRBD1. The CDR3 has 15 amino acids. V trimming: 2 bases; J trimming: 2 bases; junction bases outside the gene matches: 2. CDR1 and CDR2 from the germline V gene are PRHDT and FYEKMQ (reference sequence). In DNA form, the CDR3 reads TGTGCCAGCAGCTTAAGGGACAGGGCCACAGATACGCAGTATTTT. As protein: CASSLRDRATDTQYF.

The CDR3 is CASIGTGNYEQYF. The DNA for the CDR3 is TGTGCCAGCATCGGGACAGGGAATTACGAGCAGTACTTC. The chain joins TRBV28 to TRBJ2-7, with 9 bases lining up with TRBD1. Looked up from germline, CDR1 is MDHEN and CDR2 is SYDVKM. Trimming removed 7 bases from V and 4 bases from J; junction bases left unmatched: 5. This CDR3 is built from 13 residues.

The chain carries TRBV5-6 and TRBJ2-1; 10 nucleotides match TRBD2. The CDR3 is 15 amino acids. V shed 2 bases and J 6 bases; nucleotides not matched to a gene: 5. CDR1 SGHDT and CDR2 YYEEEE come from the germline V gene. The CDR3 DNA reads as TGTGCCAGCAGCTTATTAGCGGGAGGAGGCAATGAGCAGTTCTTC. This sequence encodes CASSLLAGGGNEQFF.

V and J are TRBV10-2 and TRBJ1-5; D unresolved. V was clipped by 10 bases and J by 4 bases, with 20 bases between them. Germline V CDR1 and CDR2: WSHSY, SAAADI. The CDR3 extends over 15 amino acids. The DNA for the CDR3 is TGCGCCACCTCGTTTTCTTTCAATAGTAATCAGCCCCAGCATTTT. Amino acids: CATSFSFNSNQPQHF.

This clone was seen more than once but under ten times. V is TRBV4-3 and J is TRBJ1-6, with D possibly matching TRBD1 (6 bases). The V and J ends lost 0 bases and 9 bases respectively, with 21 bases between them. Germline V lookup: CDR1 LGHNA, CDR2 YSLEER. This CDR3 region has 18 residues. The CDR3 DNA sequence: TGCGCCAGCAGCCAAGATCTGGATCCGGCATCGGGGGCTTCACCCCTCCACTTT. It yields the protein CASSQDLDPASGASPLHF.

The chain has TRBV6-1 and TRBJ1-4; D may be TRBD1 (5 bases). The germline V gene encodes CDR1 MNHNS and CDR2 SASEGT. Trimming stripped 4 bases from V and 2 bases from J, with 11 bases between. The CDR3 spans 15 residues. CDR3 DNA: TGTGCCAGCAGTGGGCTAGGGGCGACTAATGAAAAACTGTTTTTT. It codes for CASSGLGATNEKLFF.

The genes are TRBV9 and TRBJ1-1; D possibly corresponds to TRBD1 (6 bases). V shed 7 bases and J shed 5 bases, with 9 bases lying between them. CDR1 and CDR2 (germline): SGDLS, YYNGEE. This CDR3 comprises 11 residues. The CDR3 spells CASRRGTEAFF. CDR3 coding DNA: TGTGCCAGCCGGAGGGGGACTGAAGCTTTCTTT.

DNA of the CDR3: TGTGCCAGCAGCTTGGGACAGTCCTCAGAGCAGTACTTC. Translated: CASSLGQSSEQYF. V usage is TRBV5-6 and J usage is TRBJ2-7; D is perhaps TRBD1 (5 bases). Germline assignment: CDR1 SGHDT and CDR2 YYEEEE. The CDR3 spans 13 residues. Trimming cost V 0 bases and J 7 bases, with 11 bases left between them.

The chain carries TRBV6-4 and TRBJ1-1; maybe TRBD1 (5 bases). This CDR3 has 14 amino acids. V lost 2 bases, J lost 4 bases, and 11 bases lay in between. Germline-derived CDR1 and CDR2 are MRHNA and SNTAGT. The CDR3 DNA follows: TGTGCCAGCAGTGACGGACCGGGGGGCACTGAAGCTTTCTTT. Its translation is CASSDGPGGTEAFF.

CDR3 region: CASSESSAGGQGVEKLFF. The CDR3 DNA reads as TGCGCCAGCAGTGAGTCGAGCGCGGGGGGACAGGGGGTCGAAAAACTGTTTTTT. V and J are TRBV10-2 and TRBJ1-4; 11 bases map to TRBD1. In germline, CDR1 is WSHSY, CDR2 SAAADI. The ends lost 0 bases at V and 8 bases at J; junction bases unmatched: 11. This CDR3 contains 18 residues.

The genes are TRBV29-1 and TRBJ2-5; no firm D call. Germline values: CDR1 SQVTM, CDR2 ANQGSEA. The CDR3 is made up of 13 amino acids. V lost 6 bases and J lost 0, with 11 bases in between. The CDR3 nucleotides are TGCAGCGTGAGGTCCCCGTACCAAGAGACCCAGTACTTC. It specifies CSVRSPYQETQYF.

This clone was seen only a few times. The rearrangement joins TRBV4-3 to TRBJ2-1, with TRBD2 identical over 8 bases. The CDR3 spans 18 residues. With V trimmed by 1 base and J by 2 bases, 10 bases remained unmatched. The germline V gene encodes CDR1 LGHNA and CDR2 YSLEER. As DNA, the CDR3 is TGCGCCAGCAGCCAAGCCCAGCCCGGGGGGGCTACCTACAATGAGCAGTTCTTC. It translates to CASSQAQPGGATYNEQFF.

This rearrangement joins TRBV6-5 to TRBJ1-1; perhaps TRBD1 as D (5 bases). The CDR3 has 14 amino acids. CDR1 is MNHEY, CDR2 SVGAGI, per germline. Trimming took off 3 bases at V and 0 bases at J, with 8 bases between the two ends. CDR3: CASSYQGLNTEAFF. The DNA for the CDR3 is TGTGCCAGCAGTTATCAGGGCCTGAACACTGAAGCTTTCTTT.

The J gene is TRBJ2-5, the V gene TRBV9; 11 positions agree with TRBD2. The assigned J gene may be wrong: the sequence end matches TRBJ2-7 better. The CDR3 runs 17 residues. The germline V gene encodes CDR1 SGDLS and CDR2 YYNGEE. CDR3 DNA: TGTGCCAGCAGCGTAGAAGACGAGGGACTAGCGGCCTACGAGCAGTACTTC. Protein product: CASSVEDEGLAAYEQYF.